Reported below is one TCR beta chain. The junction and the germline gene differ at one end; a read error may be behind it. This specimen belongs to a study of T cell changes during pregnancy in multiple sclerosis. The CDR3 is 17 residues long. Germline lookup yields CDR1 GTSNPN and CDR2 SVGIG (reference sequence). Clones were sequenced by immunoSEQ multiplex PCR, and TCRdb holds only the in-frame ones, with some missing. The sample includes 100,000 or so clones, more than 90% seen only once; the top ten take approximately 1.2%. The sample consisted of peripheral blood, taken in the second trimester of pregnancy. The TCR was taken from a female donor with multiple sclerosis, enrolled in a pregnancy study. V gene TRBV30 combines with J gene TRBJ2-3, with D tentatively TRBD2 (6 bases). The CDR3 loop reads CAWSSPGLLSSTDTQCF. DNA of the CDR3: TGTGCCTGGAGCTCACCGGGACTCCTTTCTAGCACAGATACGCAGTGTTTT.